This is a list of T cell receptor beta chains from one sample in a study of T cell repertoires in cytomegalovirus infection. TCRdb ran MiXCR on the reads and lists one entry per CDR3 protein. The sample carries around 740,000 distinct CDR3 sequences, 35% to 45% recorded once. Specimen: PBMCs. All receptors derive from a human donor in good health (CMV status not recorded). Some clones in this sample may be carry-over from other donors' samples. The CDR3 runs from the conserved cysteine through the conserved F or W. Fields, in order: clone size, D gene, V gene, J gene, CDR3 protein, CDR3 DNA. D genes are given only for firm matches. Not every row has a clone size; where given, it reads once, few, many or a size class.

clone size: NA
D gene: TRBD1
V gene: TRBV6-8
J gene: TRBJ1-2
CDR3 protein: CASSDRTGTGNGYTF
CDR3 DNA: TGTGCCAGCAGTGACCGGACAGGGACCGGTAATGGCTACACCTTC

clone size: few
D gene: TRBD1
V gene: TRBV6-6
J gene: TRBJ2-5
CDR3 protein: CASNPGQGYIETQYF
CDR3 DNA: TGTGCCAGCAATCCGGGACAGGGGTATATCGAGACCCAGTACTTC

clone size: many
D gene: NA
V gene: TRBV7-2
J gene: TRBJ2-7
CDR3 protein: CASSYRTDLREQYF
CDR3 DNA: TGTGCCAGCAGCTACCGGACCGACCTCCGGGAGCAGTACTTC

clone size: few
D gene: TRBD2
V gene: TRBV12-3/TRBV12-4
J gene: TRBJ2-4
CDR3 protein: CASSSASGIIQYF
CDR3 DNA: TGTGCCAGCAGTTCGGCTAGCGGGATAATTCAGTACTTC

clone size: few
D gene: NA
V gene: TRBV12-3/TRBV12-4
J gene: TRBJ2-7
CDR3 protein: CASSLVRWAEQYF
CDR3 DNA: TGTGCCAGCAGTTTAGTACGGTGGGCGGAGCAGTACTTC

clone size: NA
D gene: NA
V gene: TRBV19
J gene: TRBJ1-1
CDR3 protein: CASSIRTSGLNTEAFF
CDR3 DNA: TGTGCCAGTAGTATACGGACGTCAGGTTTGAACACTGAAGCTTTCTTT

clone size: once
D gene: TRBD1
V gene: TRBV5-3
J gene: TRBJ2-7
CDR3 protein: CASSPTAGTGGSEQYF
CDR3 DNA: TGTGCCAGCAGCCCTACCGCTGGGACAGGGGGCAGCGAGCAGTACTTC

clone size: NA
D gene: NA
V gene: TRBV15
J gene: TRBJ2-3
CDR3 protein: CATSPWDGTSTDTQYF
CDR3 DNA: TGTGCCACCAGCCCCTGGGACGGGACTAGCACAGATACGCAGTATTTT

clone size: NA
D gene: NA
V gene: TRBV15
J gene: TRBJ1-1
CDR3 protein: CATSRDNGRTEAFF
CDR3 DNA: TGTGCCACCAGCAGAGATAATGGTCGCACTGAAGCTTTCTTT

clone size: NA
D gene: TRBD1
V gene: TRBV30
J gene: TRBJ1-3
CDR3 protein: CAWTLTWGQAVGPLGNTIYF
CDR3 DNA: TGTGCCTGGACGCTCACCTGGGGACAGGCGGTCGGACCTCTGGGAAACACCATATATTTT

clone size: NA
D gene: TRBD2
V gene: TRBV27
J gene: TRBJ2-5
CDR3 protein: CASSLLGGLASGQETQYF
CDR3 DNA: TGTGCCAGCAGTTTATTAGGTGGACTAGCGTCGGGACAAGAGACCCAGTACTTC

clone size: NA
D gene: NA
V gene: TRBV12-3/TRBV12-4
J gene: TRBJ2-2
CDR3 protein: CASWPGNTGELFF
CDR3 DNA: TGTGCCAGCTGGCCAGGGAACACCGGGGAGCTGTTTTTT

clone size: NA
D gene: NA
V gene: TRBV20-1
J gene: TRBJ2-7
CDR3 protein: CSARGVGTRLYEQYF
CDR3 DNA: TGCAGTGCCCGAGGGGTTGGCACCCGACTATACGAGCAGTACTTC

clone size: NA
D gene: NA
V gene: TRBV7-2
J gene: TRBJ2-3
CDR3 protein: CASASPSIARDTQYF
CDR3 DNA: TGTGCCAGCGCGTCGCCCTCAATAGCGAGAGATACGCAGTATTTT

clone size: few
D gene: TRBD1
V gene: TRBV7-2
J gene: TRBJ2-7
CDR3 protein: CASGRGTGANEQYF
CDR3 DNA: TGTGCCAGCGGCCGGGGAACAGGGGCGAACGAGCAGTACTTC

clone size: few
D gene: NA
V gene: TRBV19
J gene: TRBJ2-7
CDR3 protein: CASSNGKQYF
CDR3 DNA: TGTGCCAGTAGTAACGGGAAGCAGTACTTC

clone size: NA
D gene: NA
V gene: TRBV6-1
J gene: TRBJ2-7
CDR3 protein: CASGGDRRTYEQYF
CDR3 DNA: TGTGCCAGCGGGGGGGACAGGCGAACCTACGAGCAGTACTTC

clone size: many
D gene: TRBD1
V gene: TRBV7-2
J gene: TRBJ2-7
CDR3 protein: CASSIGTGAYEQYF
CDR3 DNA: TGTGCCAGCAGCATAGGGACAGGGGCTTACGAGCAGTACTTC

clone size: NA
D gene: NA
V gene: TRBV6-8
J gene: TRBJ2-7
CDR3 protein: CASSYFGQPSGEQYF
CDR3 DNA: TGTGCCAGCAGTTACTTCGGGCAGCCGTCGGGGGAGCAGTACTTC

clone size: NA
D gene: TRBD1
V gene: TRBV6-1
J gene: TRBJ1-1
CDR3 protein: CASRRQGDANTEAFF
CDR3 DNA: TGTGCCAGCAGAAGACAGGGGGACGCGAACACTGAAGCTTTCTTT

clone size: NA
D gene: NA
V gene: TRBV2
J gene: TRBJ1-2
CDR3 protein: CASTQSLNYGYTF
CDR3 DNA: TGTGCCAGCACGCAGAGCCTTAACTATGGCTACACCTTC

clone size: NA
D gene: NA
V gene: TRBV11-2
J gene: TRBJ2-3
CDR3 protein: CASSARGRTITDTQYF
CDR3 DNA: TGTGCCAGCAGCGCCCGGGGACGGACGATCACAGATACGCAGTATTTT

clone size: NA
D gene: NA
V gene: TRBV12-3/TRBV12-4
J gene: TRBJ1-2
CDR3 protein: CASSLDRLGYTF
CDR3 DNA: TGTGCCAGCAGCTTAGACAGGCTTGGCTACACCTTC

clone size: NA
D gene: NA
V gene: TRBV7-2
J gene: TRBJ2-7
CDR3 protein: CASSLWSQSFYEQYF
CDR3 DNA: TGTGCCAGCAGCTTATGGTCCCAGTCGTTCTACGAGCAGTACTTC

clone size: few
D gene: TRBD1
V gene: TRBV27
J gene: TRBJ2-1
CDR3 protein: CASSLLGTGVNEQFF
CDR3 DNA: TGTGCCAGCAGTTTATTAGGGACAGGGGTCAATGAGCAGTTCTTC

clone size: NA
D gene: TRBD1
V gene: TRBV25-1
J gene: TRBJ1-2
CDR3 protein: CASSEYKEGAGGYTF
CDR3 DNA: TGTGCCAGCAGTGAATATAAGGAGGGGGCAGGAGGCTACACCTTC

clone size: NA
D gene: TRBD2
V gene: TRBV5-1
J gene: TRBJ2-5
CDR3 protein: CASSLTTSGGPTKETQYF
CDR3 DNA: TGCGCCAGCAGCTTGACAACTAGCGGGGGACCAACGAAAGAGACCCAGTACTTC

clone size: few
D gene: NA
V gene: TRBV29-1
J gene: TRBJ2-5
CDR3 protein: CSVALSGSQETQYF
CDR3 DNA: TGCAGCGTAGCCTTGTCAGGGTCCCAAGAGACCCAGTACTTC

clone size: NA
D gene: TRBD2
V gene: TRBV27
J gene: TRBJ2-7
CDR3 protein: CASCMRGDSSYEQYF
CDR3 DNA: TGTGCCAGCTGCATGCGGGGGGACTCCTCCTACGAGCAGTACTTC

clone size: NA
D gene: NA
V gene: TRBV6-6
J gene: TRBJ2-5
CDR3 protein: CATDARVGKGTQYF
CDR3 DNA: TGTGCCACCGATGCCAGGGTGGGAAAGGGGACCCAGTACTTC

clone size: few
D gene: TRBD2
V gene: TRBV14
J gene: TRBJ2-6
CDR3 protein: CASTPHGGSPGANVLTF
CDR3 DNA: TGTGCCAGCACCCCACACGGCGGGAGTCCTGGGGCCAACGTCCTGACTTTC

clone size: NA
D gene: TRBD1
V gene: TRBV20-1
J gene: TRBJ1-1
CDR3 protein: CSAARQGIFNTEAFF
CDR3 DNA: TGCAGTGCTGCCCGACAGGGGATATTTAACACTGAAGCTTTCTTT

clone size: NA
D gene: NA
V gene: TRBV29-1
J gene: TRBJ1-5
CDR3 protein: CSVDTGKKNQPQHF
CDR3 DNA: TGCAGCGTCGACACCGGGAAGAAAAATCAGCCCCAGCATTTT